This TCR beta chain was obtained from a study of OX40 agonist ivuxolimab in advanced cancers. Data came from immunoSEQ multiplex PCR; TCRdb stores just in-frame clones and leaves some out. The sample lists 45,000 to 65,000 clones, about 90% occurring once. This clone showed up just a few times. Its antigen remains unknown. Per the germline V gene, CDR1 is MDHEN and CDR2 is SYDVKM. The CDR3 covers 13 residues. Trimming left V 7 bases short and J 6 bases short, with 15 bases between. Overall study results and limits: Compared with CD4+, CD8+ T cells on average had more expanded clones. Clonal expansion from baseline to week 6 occurred in both CD4+ and CD8+ T cells. Partial responders at 0.1-3.0 mg/kg had among the lowest clonal expansion.

Sequenced material: CD4+ or CD8+ T cells sorted from blood, taken in a trial of the OX40 agonist ivuxolimab. This receptor was identified in an adult with an advanced solid tumor such as melanoma, head and neck, liver or kidney cancer. This sequence joins TRBV28 and TRBJ1-2; D call uncertain. The CDR3 nucleotides read TGTGCCAGCAATGGGCAGGTGAGGAATGGCTACACCTTC. It translates to CASNGQVRNGYTF.